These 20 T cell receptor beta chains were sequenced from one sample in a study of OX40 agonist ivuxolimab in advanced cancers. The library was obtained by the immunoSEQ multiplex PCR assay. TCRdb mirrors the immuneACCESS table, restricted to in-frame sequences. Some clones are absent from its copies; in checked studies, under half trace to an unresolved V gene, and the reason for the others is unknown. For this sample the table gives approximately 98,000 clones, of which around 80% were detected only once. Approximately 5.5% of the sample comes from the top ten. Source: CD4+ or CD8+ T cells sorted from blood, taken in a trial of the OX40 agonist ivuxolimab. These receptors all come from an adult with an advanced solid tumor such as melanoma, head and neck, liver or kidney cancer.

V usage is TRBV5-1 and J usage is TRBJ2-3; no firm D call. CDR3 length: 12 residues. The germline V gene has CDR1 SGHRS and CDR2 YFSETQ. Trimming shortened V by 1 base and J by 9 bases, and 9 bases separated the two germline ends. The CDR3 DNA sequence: TGCGCCAGCAGCTTGCCGGATGGGACGCAGTATTTT. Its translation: CASSLPDGTQYF. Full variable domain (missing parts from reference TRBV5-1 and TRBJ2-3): KAGVTQTPRYLIKTRGQQVTLSCSPISGHRSVSWYQQTPGQGLQFLFEYFSETQRNKGNFPGRFSGRQFSNSRSEMNVSTLELGDSALYLCASSLPDGTQYFGPGTRLTVL.

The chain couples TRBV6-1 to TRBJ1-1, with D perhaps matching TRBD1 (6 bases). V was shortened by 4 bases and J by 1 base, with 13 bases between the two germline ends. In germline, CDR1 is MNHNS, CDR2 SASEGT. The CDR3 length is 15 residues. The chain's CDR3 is CASSGGGAGNTEAFF. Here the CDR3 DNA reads TGTGCCAGCAGTGGCGGGGGCGCTGGGAACACTGAAGCTTTCTTT.

CDR3 nucleotide sequence: TGTGCCAGCAGTTTCATTTTCAGTTCACCCCTCCACTTT. This translates into CASSFIFSSPLHF. The rearrangement joins TRBV6-1 to TRBJ1-6; D is unresolved. Trimming left V 5 bases short and J 9 bases short, with 11 bases between. The CDR3 totals 13 residues. CDR1 is MNHNS and CDR2 is SASEGT in the germline V gene.

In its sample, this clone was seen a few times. CDR3 in DNA: TGTGCCAGCAGCCCGCTTCTAGCGAGCCAAGAGACCCAGTACTTC. It translates to CASSPLLASQETQYF. V gene TRBV11-2 combines with J gene TRBJ2-5; D perhaps matches TRBD2 (6 bases). The CDR3 sequence is 15 residues long. Germline assignment: CDR1 SGHAT and CDR2 FQNNGV. Deletions cut 5 bases from V and 1 base from J, with 14 bases between. Full variable domain (rest looked up from reference TRBV11-2 and TRBJ2-5): EAGVAQSPRYKIIEKRQSVAFWCNPISGHATLYWYQQILGQGPKLLIQFQNNGVVDDSQLPKDRFSAERLKGVDSTLKIQPAKLEDSAVYLCASSPLLASQETQYFGPGTRLLVL.

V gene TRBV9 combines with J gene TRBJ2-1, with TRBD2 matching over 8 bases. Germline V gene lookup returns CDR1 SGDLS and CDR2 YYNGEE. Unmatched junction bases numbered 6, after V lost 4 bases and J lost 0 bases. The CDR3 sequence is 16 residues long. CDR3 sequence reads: CASSPRLAGSYNEQFF. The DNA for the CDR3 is TGTGCCAGCAGCCCGCGGCTAGCGGGCTCCTACAATGAGCAGTTCTTC.

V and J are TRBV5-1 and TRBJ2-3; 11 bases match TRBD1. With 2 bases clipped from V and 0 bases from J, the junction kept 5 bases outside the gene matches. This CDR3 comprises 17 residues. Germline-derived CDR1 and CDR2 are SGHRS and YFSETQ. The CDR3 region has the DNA TGCGCCAGCAGCTTTGGGACAGGGGGTCGTAGCACAGATACGCAGTATTTT. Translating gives CASSFGTGGRSTDTQYF. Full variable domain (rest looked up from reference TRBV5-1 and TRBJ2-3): KAGVTQTPRYLIKTRGQQVTLSCSPISGHRSVSWYQQTPGQGLQFLFEYFSETQRNKGNFPGRFSGRQFSNSRSEMNVSTLELGDSALYLCASSFGTGGRSTDTQYFGPGTRLTVL.

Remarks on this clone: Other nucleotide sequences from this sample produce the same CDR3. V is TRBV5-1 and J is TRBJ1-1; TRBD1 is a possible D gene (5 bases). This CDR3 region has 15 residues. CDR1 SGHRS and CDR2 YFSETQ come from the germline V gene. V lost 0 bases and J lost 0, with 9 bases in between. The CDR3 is CASSLAGTVNTEAFF. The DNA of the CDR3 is TGCGCCAGCAGCTTGGCCGGGACGGTGAACACTGAAGCTTTCTTT. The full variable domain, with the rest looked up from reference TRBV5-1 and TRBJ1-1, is KAGVTQTPRYLIKTRGQQVTLSCSPISGHRSVSWYQQTPGQGLQFLFEYFSETQRNKGNFPGRFSGRQFSNSRSEMNVSTLELGDSALYLCASSLAGTVNTEAFFGQGTRLTVV.

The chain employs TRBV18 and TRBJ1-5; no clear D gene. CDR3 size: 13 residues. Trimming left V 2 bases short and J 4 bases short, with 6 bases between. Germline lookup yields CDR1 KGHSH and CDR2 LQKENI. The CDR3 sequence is CASSPGRNQPQHF. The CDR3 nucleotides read TGTGCCAGCTCACCAGGCCGAAATCAGCCCCAGCATTTT.

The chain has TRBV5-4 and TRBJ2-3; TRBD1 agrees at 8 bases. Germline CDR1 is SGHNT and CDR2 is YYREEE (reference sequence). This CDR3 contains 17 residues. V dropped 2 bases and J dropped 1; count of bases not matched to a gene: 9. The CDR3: CASSFPQGAWGTDTQYF. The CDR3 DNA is TGTGCCAGCAGCTTCCCCCAGGGGGCGTGGGGCACAGATACGCAGTATTTT.

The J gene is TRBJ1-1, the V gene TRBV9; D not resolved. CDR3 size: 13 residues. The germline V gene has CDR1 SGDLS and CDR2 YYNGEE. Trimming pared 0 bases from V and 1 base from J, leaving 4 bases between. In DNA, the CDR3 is TGTGCCAGCAGCGTAGATTGGAACACTGAAGCTTTCTTT. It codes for CASSVDWNTEAFF.

The CDR3 region has the DNA TGTGCCAGCAGCCCTGGACAGGGGAGAAACATTCAGTACTTC. This codes for CASSPGQGRNIQYF. The J gene is TRBJ2-4, the V gene TRBV7-2; TRBD1 agrees at 9 bases. The CDR3 has 14 residues. Germline V gene data show CDR1 as SGHTA and CDR2 as FQGNSA. The trim removed 5 bases at V and 6 bases at J, leaving 5 bases unmatched.

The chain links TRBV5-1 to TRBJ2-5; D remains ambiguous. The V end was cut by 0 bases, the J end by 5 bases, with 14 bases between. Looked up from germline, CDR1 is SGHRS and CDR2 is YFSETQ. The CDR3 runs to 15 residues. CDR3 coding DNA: TGCGCCAGCAGCTTGGCCGGGCAGGTGTTCGAGACCCAGTACTTC. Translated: CASSLAGQVFETQYF.

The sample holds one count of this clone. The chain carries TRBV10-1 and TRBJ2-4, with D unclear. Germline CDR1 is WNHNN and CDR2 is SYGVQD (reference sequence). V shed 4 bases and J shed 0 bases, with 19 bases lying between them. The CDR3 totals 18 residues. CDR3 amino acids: CASSVRLTEEIAKNIQYF. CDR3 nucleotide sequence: TGCGCCAGCAGTGTCCGTCTGACGGAAGAGATAGCCAAAAACATTCAGTACTTC.

The CDR3: CASSLAHGSGGADTQYF. The CDR3 coding sequence is TGTGCCAGCAGCTTAGCGCATGGTAGCGGGGGGGCGGATACGCAGTATTTT. This sequence joins TRBV7-9 and TRBJ2-3; 11 nucleotides line up with TRBD2. The length of the CDR3 is 17 residues. After removal of 0 bases from V and 6 bases from J, the junction contained 8 bases not matched to a gene. Germline CDR1 SEHNR, CDR2 FQNEAQ (reference sequence).

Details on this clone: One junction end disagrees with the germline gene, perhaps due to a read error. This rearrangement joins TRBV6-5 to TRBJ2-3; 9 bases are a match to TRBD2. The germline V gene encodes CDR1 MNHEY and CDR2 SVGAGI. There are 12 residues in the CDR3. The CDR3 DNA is TGTGCCAGCAGGGATTTTAGCGGGAGTTCGTGGTTT. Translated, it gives CASRDFSGSSWF.

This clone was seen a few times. The CDR3 is CASSADPGEGTEAFF. The DNA of the CDR3 is TGCGCCAGCAGCGCAGACCCAGGGGAAGGCACTGAAGCTTTCTTT. The chain has TRBV5-1 and TRBJ1-1; D is perhaps TRBD1 (6 bases). The CDR3 has 15 residues. The V gene lost 4 bases and the J gene lost 4 bases, with 17 bases spanning the gap. The germline CDR1 and CDR2 sequences are SGHRS and YFSETQ.

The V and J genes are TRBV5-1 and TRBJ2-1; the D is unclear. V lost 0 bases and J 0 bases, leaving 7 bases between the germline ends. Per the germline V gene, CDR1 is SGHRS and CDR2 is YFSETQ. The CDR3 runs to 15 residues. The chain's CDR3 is CASSLELSSYNEQFF. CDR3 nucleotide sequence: TGCGCCAGCAGCTTGGAACTGAGCTCCTACAATGAGCAGTTCTTC.

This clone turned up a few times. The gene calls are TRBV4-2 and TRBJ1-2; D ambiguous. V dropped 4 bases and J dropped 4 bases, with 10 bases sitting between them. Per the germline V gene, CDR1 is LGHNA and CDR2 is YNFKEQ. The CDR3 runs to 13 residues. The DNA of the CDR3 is TGTGCCAGCAGCCCCTCAGAAGCCTATGGCTACACCTTC. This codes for CASSPSEAYGYTF.

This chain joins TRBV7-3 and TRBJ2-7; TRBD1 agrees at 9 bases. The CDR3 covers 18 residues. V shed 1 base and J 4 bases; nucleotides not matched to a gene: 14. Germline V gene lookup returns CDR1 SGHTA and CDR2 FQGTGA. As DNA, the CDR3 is TGTGCCAGCAGCTTAAGGGGGGACAGGGAAGAGTCTCCTTACGAGCAGTACTTC. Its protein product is CASSLRGDREESPYEQYF.

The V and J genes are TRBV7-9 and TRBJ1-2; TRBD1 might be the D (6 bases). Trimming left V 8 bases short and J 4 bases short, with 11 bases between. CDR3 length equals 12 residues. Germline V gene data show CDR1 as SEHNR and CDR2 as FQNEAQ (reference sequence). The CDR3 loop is CASGRGIYGYTF. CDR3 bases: TGTGCCAGCGGCAGGGGTATCTATGGCTACACCTTC. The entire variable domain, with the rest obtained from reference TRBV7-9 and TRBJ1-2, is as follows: DTGVSQNPRHKITKRGQNVTFRCDPISEHNRLYWYRQTLGQGPEFLTYFQNEAQLEKSRLLSDRFSAERPKGSFSTLEIQRTEQGDSAMYLCASGRGIYGYTFGSGTRLTVV.